These 17 T cell receptor beta chains were sequenced from one sample in a study of identical twins. TCRdb ran MiXCR on the 5' RACE reads and lists one entry per CDR3 protein. The sample shows 200,000 to 250,000 distinct CDR3 sequences, more than 12% of them seen only once. The specimen sequenced was memory (CD45RO+) T cells sorted from blood. Receptor source: a woman aged 18-29 years in good health.

Ten or more counts support this clonotype. The CDR3 region has the DNA TGTGCCAGCAGCCAAACAGGGGCCGGAGCTGAAGCTTTCTTT. This gives the protein CASSQTGAGAEAFF. The V gene is TRBV3-1, the J gene TRBJ1-1; 7 bases agree with TRBD1. With V trimmed by 2 bases and J by 6 bases, 6 bases remained unmatched. This CDR3 has 14 amino acids. Germline CDR1 LGHDT, CDR2 YNNKEL (reference sequence). Complete variable domain (other parts from reference TRBV3-1 and TRBJ1-1): DTAVSQTPKYLVTQMGNDKSIKCEQNLGHDTMYWYKQDSKKFLKIMFSYNNKELIINETVPNRFSPKSPDKAHLNLHINSLELGDSAVYFCASSQTGAGAEAFFGQGTRLTVV.

This clonotype was observed many times. V is TRBV7-9 and J is TRBJ2-1, with TRBD2 matching over 7 bases. Germline CDR1 reads SEHNR; CDR2 reads FQNEAQ (reference sequence). The CDR3 runs to 15 residues. V shed 2 bases and J 3 bases; nucleotides not matched to a gene: 4. The CDR3, as DNA: TGTGCCAGCAGCTTATCGGGAGGCCTCTACAATGAGCAGTTCTTC. It specifies CASSLSGGLYNEQFF.

The V gene is TRBV11-2, the J gene TRBJ1-2; D is undetermined. Trimming took 3 bases from V and 8 from J, leaving 13 bases between them. The V gene's germline CDR1 is SGHAT and CDR2 FQNNGV. There are 13 residues in the CDR3. CDR3 protein: CASSLVRRWGYTF. In DNA form, the CDR3 reads TGTGCCAGCAGCTTGGTCAGGAGGTGGGGCTACACCTTC.

In this sample, this clonotype turned up once. The CDR3 region is CASSHRVGGANVLTF. CDR3 nucleotides: TGTGCCAGCAGCCACAGGGTTGGCGGGGCCAACGTCCTGACTTTC. The rearrangement uses TRBV5-5 and TRBJ2-6; maybe TRBD1 (6 bases). This CDR3 has 15 amino acids. Trimming stripped 4 bases from V and 4 bases from J, with 12 bases between. Germline CDR1 and CDR2: SGHKS and YYEKEE (reference sequence).

The chain uses TRBV20-1 and TRBJ2-1; D is perhaps TRBD1 (6 bases). The CDR3 consists of 15 residues. The germline V gene has CDR1 DFQATT and CDR2 SNEGSKA (reference sequence). V shed 4 bases and J shed 6 bases, with 19 bases lying between them. CDR3 nucleotide sequence: TGCAGTGCTATACCCTGGGTGGGGGCCGGCAATGAGCAGTTCTTC. Encoded protein: CSAIPWVGAGNEQFF.

In the case of this clonotype: One end of the junction does not line up with germline, which may come from a read error. The gene calls are TRBV25-1 and TRBJ2-5, with 12 nucleotides matching TRBD2. Germline CDR1 is MGHDK and CDR2 is SYGVNS. This CDR3 comprises 12 residues. The CDR3 DNA sequence: TGTGCCAGCAGTGAATATACTAGCGGGAGGTTCTTC. It codes for CASSEYTSGRFF.

This clonotype was counted at least ten times. CDR3 protein: CASSQLDQPQHF. For the CDR3, the DNA is TGTGCCAGCAGCCAACTGGATCAGCCCCAGCATTTT. The chain employs TRBV12-3 or TRBV12-4 and TRBJ1-5; D ambiguous. This CDR3 spans 12 amino acids. V dropped 6 bases and J dropped 5 bases, with 8 bases sitting between them.

The V call is TRBV12-3 or TRBV12-4, the J call TRBJ2-1; D may be TRBD2 (6 bases). The germline V and J ends were trimmed by 6 bases and 3 bases, with 15 bases remaining between them. The CDR3 is 15 amino acids. CDR3 sequence reads: CASRSTRDFYNEQFF. The CDR3 DNA follows: TGTGCCAGCAGGTCTACCCGGGACTTCTACAATGAGCAGTTCTTC.

This clonotype has ten or more counts. The chain joins TRBV12-3 or TRBV12-4 to TRBJ2-2; 8 positions match TRBD2. J was trimmed by 4 bases and V by 8 bases; bases with no gene match: 6. CDR3 length equals 14 residues. This CDR3 is CASWAGGGTGELFF. The CDR3 DNA sequence: TGTGCCAGCTGGGCCGGGGGGGGCACCGGGGAGCTGTTTTTT.

This clonotype was observed a handful of times. The chain joins TRBV11-2 to TRBJ2-3, with no clear D. CDR1 is SGHAT and CDR2 is FQNNGV in the germline V gene. Trimming cost V 3 bases and J 6 bases, with 10 bases left between them. This CDR3 has 13 amino acids. CDR3 in DNA: TGTGCCAGCAGCTTCGCTACCGTGGATACGCAGTATTTT. The encoded protein is CASSFATVDTQYF. The complete variable domain, with remaining parts taken from reference TRBV11-2 and TRBJ2-3, reads EAGVAQSPRYKIIEKRQSVAFWCNPISGHATLYWYQQILGQGPKLLIQFQNNGVVDDSQLPKDRFSAERLKGVDSTLKIQPAKLEDSAVYLCASSFATVDTQYFGPGTRLTVL.

This clonotype was picked up a small number of times. In DNA, the CDR3 is TGCGCCAGCAGCCAAGATTTTCGGAACACCGGGGAGCTGTTTTTT. This sequence encodes CASSQDFRNTGELFF. This chain links TRBV4-3 with TRBJ2-2; D not resolved. The CDR3 is 15 residues long. The germline V and J ends were trimmed by 0 bases and 1 base, with 6 bases remaining between them. CDR1 and CDR2 from the germline V gene are LGHNA and YSLEER.

This clonotype was observed many times. The V gene is TRBV29-1, the J gene TRBJ2-3; 7 bases fit TRBD2. V was clipped by 3 bases and J by 0 bases; unmatched bases: 3. The germline V gene has CDR1 SQVTM and CDR2 ANQGSEA. This CDR3 spans 14 amino acids. The CDR3 spells CSVEAGASTDTQYF. Here the CDR3 DNA reads TGCAGCGTTGAGGCGGGAGCTAGCACAGATACGCAGTATTTT.

Many counts were recorded for this clonotype. This chain uses TRBV12-3 or TRBV12-4 with TRBJ1-1; D is undetermined. The length of the CDR3 is 13 residues. V lost 10 bases to trimming and J lost 4 bases, with 16 bases between them. The CDR3 here is CATSGQEFTEAFF. In DNA form, the CDR3 reads TGTGCCACCTCCGGGCAGGAATTCACTGAAGCTTTCTTT.

This clonotype turned up a few times. V usage is TRBV7-2 and J usage is TRBJ1-5, with unresolved D. This CDR3 comprises 13 residues. CDR1 and CDR2 from the germline V gene are SGHTA and FQGNSA. Trimming left V 5 bases short and J 4 bases short, with 9 bases between. The chain's CDR3 is CASSPQLNQPQHF. For the CDR3, the DNA is TGTGCCAGCAGCCCACAGTTGAATCAGCCCCAGCATTTT.

This clonotype was seen ten or more times. This chain uses TRBV7-9 with TRBJ2-3; 10 bases align to TRBD2. The CDR3 sequence is 15 residues long. In germline, CDR1 is SEHNR, CDR2 FQNEAQ (reference sequence). V trimming: 6 bases; J trimming: 0 bases; junction bases outside the gene matches: 3. The CDR3 sequence: CASSRTSGSTDTQYF. The CDR3, as DNA: TGTGCCAGCAGTCGGACTAGCGGAAGCACAGATACGCAGTATTTT.

The V call is TRBV5-1, the J call TRBJ2-1; 9 positions agree with TRBD1. V shed 4 bases and J 9 bases; nucleotides not matched to a gene: 14. Germline V gene sequence: CDR1 SGHRS, CDR2 YFSETQ. CDR3 length equals 16 residues. The CDR3 DNA is TGCGCCAGCAGCCCCCTCCCGGGACAGGGTTTGGGTGAGCAGTTCTTC. Translated: CASSPLPGQGLGEQFF.

V gene TRBV20-1 combines with J gene TRBJ2-1, with 7 bases that match TRBD1. J lost 8 bases, V lost 3 bases, and 13 bases had no gene match. Germline assignment: CDR1 DFQATT and CDR2 SNEGSKA (reference sequence). CDR3 size: 15 residues. The chain's CDR3 is CSASPGDRVKYEQFF. CDR3 bases: TGCAGTGCTAGCCCCGGTGACAGGGTTAAGTATGAGCAGTTCTTC.